Each of the 24 T cell receptor beta chains below was sequenced from the same sample in a study of T cell responses to AZD1222 COVID-19 vaccine. Measured with immunoSEQ multiplex PCR; TCRdb has only the in-frame clones, and not every one. The data show 100,000 to 150,000 clones, 70% to 90% seen once. The sample here was peripheral blood, taken 28 days after the second AZD1222 dose. The origin of the receptors is an adult who received the AZD1222 COVID-19 vaccine.

The chain carries TRBV23-1 and TRBJ1-5, with D uncertain. TRBV23-1 is an ORF; its function is uncertain. This CDR3 region has 18 residues. Trimming removed 0 bases from V and 4 bases from J, with 19 bases in between. The CDR3 reads CASSQSFPVTVGNQPQHF. The CDR3 DNA reads TGCGCCAGCAGTCAATCCTTTCCCGTTACTGTTGGGAATCAGCCCCAGCATTTT.

The chain combines TRBV18 with TRBJ2-2; perhaps TRBD1 as D (6 bases). V lost 10 bases and J lost 0, with 18 bases in between. The CDR3 spans 16 residues. CDR1 is KGHSH, CDR2 LQKENI, per germline. CDR3 amino acids: CAIPVVEGANTGELFF. The DNA for the CDR3 is TGTGCCATCCCCGTAGTTGAGGGGGCGAACACCGGGGAGCTGTTTTTT. Filled out from reference TRBV18 and TRBJ2-2, the complete variable domain reads NAGVMQNPRHLVRRRGQEARLRCSPMKGHSHVYWYRQLPEEGLKFMVYLQKENIIDESGMPKERFSAEFPKEGPSILRIQQVVRGDSAAYFCAIPVVEGANTGELFFGEGSRLTVL.

The CDR3 nucleotides read TGTGCCAGTATGGACAGACCCACAGATACGCAGTATTTT. As protein: CASMDRPTDTQYF. The rearrangement joins TRBV19 to TRBJ2-3; D might be TRBD1 (6 bases). The V gene lost 7 bases and the J gene lost 2 bases, with 10 bases spanning the gap. The V gene's germline CDR1 is LNHDA and CDR2 SQIVND (reference sequence). The CDR3 contains 13 residues.

Points on this clone: The same CDR3 can be traced to other DNA sequences in this sample. V is TRBV7-9 and J is TRBJ1-1; D may be TRBD1 (5 bases). The CDR3 consists of 13 residues. Germline V lookup: CDR1 SEHNR, CDR2 FQNEAQ (reference sequence). The V gene lost 1 base and the J gene lost 4 bases, with 7 bases spanning the gap. The CDR3 sequence is CASSLGGTTEAFF. CDR3 bases: TGTGCCAGCAGCTTAGGAGGGACCACTGAAGCTTTCTTT.

The gene calls are TRBV5-4 and TRBJ1-1, with 7 nucleotides matching TRBD1. Germline trimming cut 5 bases from V and 7 bases from J; bases unmatched to any gene: 5. CDR1 and CDR2 from the germline V gene are SGHNT and YYREEE (reference sequence). The CDR3 extends over 12 amino acids. CDR3 protein: CASRVRDSEAFF. CDR3 DNA sequence: TGTGCCAGCAGGGTTAGGGACAGTGAAGCTTTCTTT.

The rearrangement joins TRBV7-8 to TRBJ1-1; 8 bases align to TRBD1. Germline trimming cut 0 bases from V and 9 bases from J; bases unmatched to any gene: 6. The germline CDR1 and CDR2 sequences are SGHVS and FQNEAQ. This CDR3 has 14 amino acids. CDR3 nucleotides: TGTGCCAGCAGCTTAGCGGTTGGACAGGGTAAAGCTTTCTTT. Its protein product is CASSLAVGQGKAFF.

J is TRBJ1-1 and V is TRBV5-4; TRBD1 matches at 9 bases. The CDR3 is 15 residues long. The V segment lost 9 bases and the J segment 5 bases; nucleotides outside the gene matches: 14. Germline V gives CDR1 SGHNT, CDR2 YYREEE (reference sequence). CDR3 bases: TGTGCCACTCACTCTCCGGGACAGGGTTGGACTGAAGCTTTCTTT. This gives the protein CATHSPGQGWTEAFF.

The rearrangement joins TRBV4-2 to TRBJ2-1; 8 nucleotides align to TRBD2. This CDR3 contains 17 residues. Germline V CDR1 and CDR2: LGHNA, YNFKEQ. Trimming at V came to 0 bases and at J to 2 bases, leaving 6 bases not matched to a gene. CDR3 coding DNA: TGTGCCAGCAGCCAAGAGGGTAGCGGGGCCCCCTACAATGAGCAGTTCTTC. Its translation is CASSQEGSGAPYNEQFF.

The rearrangement links TRBV9 to TRBJ2-5; 7 bases are a match to TRBD1. The CDR3 runs to 12 residues. V shed 5 bases, J shed 3 bases, and the junction held 1 base outside the gene matches. The germline CDR1 and CDR2 sequences are SGDLS and YYNGEE. The CDR3 sequence: CASRGTEETQYF. CDR3 bases: TGTGCCAGCAGGGGGACAGAAGAGACCCAGTACTTC.

The V gene is TRBV5-1, the J gene TRBJ1-2; no clear D. Germline-derived CDR1 and CDR2 are SGHRS and YFSETQ. Trimming pared 0 bases from V and 2 bases from J, leaving 5 bases between. This CDR3 is 13 amino acids long. The CDR3 reads CASSLDGNYGYTF. The CDR3 DNA reads as TGCGCCAGCAGCTTGGACGGGAACTATGGCTACACCTTC.

This chain joins TRBV20-1 and TRBJ1-5; the D gene is possibly TRBD1 (5 bases). The CDR3 contains 13 residues. Germline V gene data show CDR1 as DFQATT and CDR2 as SNEGSKA (reference sequence). Trimming took 3 bases from V and 5 from J, leaving 11 bases between them. CDR3 nucleotide sequence: TGCAGTGCTAGTTTGGGGGTTCATCAGCCCCAGCATTTT. It translates to CSASLGVHQPQHF.

The rearrangement uses TRBV2 and TRBJ1-1, with D perhaps matching TRBD1 (5 bases). This CDR3 has 13 residues. The V and J ends lost 4 bases and 1 base respectively, with 7 bases between them. CDR1 SNHLY and CDR2 FYNNEI come from the germline V gene. The CDR3 sequence: CASSVQENTEAFF. Written as DNA, the CDR3 is TGTGCCAGCAGTGTACAGGAGAACACTGAAGCTTTCTTT.

The rearrangement joins TRBV7-9 to TRBJ1-4, with 7 bases that match TRBD1. V lost 5 bases to trimming and J lost 8 bases; unmatched junction nucleotides: 14. Per germline, CDR1 SEHNR and CDR2 FQNEAQ (reference sequence). There are 16 residues in the CDR3. The CDR3 DNA sequence: TGTGCCAGCAGCCAAAAAACGGGACAGAGCTTAGAAAAACTGTTTTTT. Protein: CASSQKTGQSLEKLFF.

The chain combines TRBV27 with TRBJ1-5; 7 bases map to TRBD1. The CDR3 has 15 amino acids. Germline CDR1 and CDR2: MNHEY and SMNVEV (reference sequence). V shed 5 bases and J 2 bases; nucleotides not matched to a gene: 6. CDR3 region: CASSLTGIGNQPQHF. In nucleotides, the CDR3 is TGTGCCAGCAGTCTGACAGGGATAGGCAATCAGCCCCAGCATTTT.

V and J are TRBV7-2 and TRBJ2-1, with 14 bases identical to TRBD2. This CDR3 is built from 16 residues. The J segment lost 7 bases and the V segment lost 5 bases, leaving 7 bases of the junction unmatched. CDR1 and CDR2 (germline): SGHTA, FQGNSA. CDR3 protein: CASSHGLAGGGNEQFF. DNA of the CDR3: TGTGCCAGCAGCCACGGACTAGCGGGGGGTGGGAATGAGCAGTTCTTC.

The chain employs TRBV5-6 and TRBJ2-5; 7 bases are shared with TRBD1. After removal of 3 bases from V and 1 base from J, the junction contained 6 bases not matched to a gene. CDR1 is SGHDT, CDR2 YYEEEE, per germline. The CDR3 length is 15 residues. The CDR3 DNA follows: TGTGCCAGCAGCTCTGGACAGGTGCCCCAAGAGACCCAGTACTTC. Amino acid sequence: CASSSGQVPQETQYF.

The gene calls are TRBV11-3 and TRBJ2-3; a weak D match, TRBD1 (5 bases). The V and J ends lost 4 bases and 4 bases respectively, with 12 bases between them. The CDR3 runs 14 residues. Germline CDR1 SGHNT, CDR2 YENEEA. The CDR3 nucleotides read TGTGCCAGCAGCTCCGGACAAGGTCCAGATACGCAGTATTTT. Amino acid sequence: CASSSGQGPDTQYF.

This chain connects TRBV7-8 to TRBJ1-3; no definite D call. In germline, CDR1 is SGHVS, CDR2 FQNEAQ. This CDR3 region has 13 residues. V shed 2 bases and J shed 0 bases, with 2 bases lying between them. The CDR3 bases are TGTGCCAGCAGCTTAACCTCTGGAAACACCATATATTTT. It encodes CASSLTSGNTIYF.

The chain's CDR3 is CASSGSGRSSGNTIYF. The DNA for the CDR3 is TGTGCCAGCAGCGGTAGTGGCAGGAGCTCTGGAAACACCATATATTTT. V and J are TRBV9 and TRBJ1-3; D ambiguous. Between the trimmed V and J ends, which lost 3 bases and 0 bases, there was a span of 13 bases. Germline-derived CDR1 and CDR2 are SGDLS and YYNGEE. CDR3 size: 16 residues.

The chain couples TRBV2 to TRBJ2-3; no clear D gene. Between the trimmed V and J ends, which lost 6 bases and 3 bases, there was a span of 4 bases. The CDR3 is 11 residues long. Germline V gene data show CDR1 as SNHLY and CDR2 as FYNNEI. In nucleotides, the CDR3 is TGTGCCAGCAGGAGAACAGATACGCAGTATTTT. This translates into CASRRTDTQYF.

The chain uses TRBV3-1 (or the pseudogene TRBV3-2) and TRBJ2-1; TRBD1 aligns across 7 bases. The CDR3 is made up of 16 amino acids. V gave up 1 base and J gave up 0 bases; unmatched junction bases: 3. Germline CDR1 is LGHDT and CDR2 is YNNKEL (reference sequence). This CDR3 reads CASSQGRQGSYNEQFF. In nucleotides, the CDR3 is TGTGCCAGCAGCCAAGGACGACAGGGCTCCTACAATGAGCAGTTCTTC.

The CDR3 DNA reads as TGTGCCAGCAGTTTATTCGGACAGGGGGCGCTCGGCTATGGCTACACCTTC. Encoded protein: CASSLFGQGALGYGYTF. The chain combines TRBV28 with TRBJ1-2; TRBD1 matches at 11 bases. This CDR3 is built from 17 residues. With V trimmed by 1 base and J by 4 bases, 8 bases remained unmatched. Looked up from germline, CDR1 is MDHEN and CDR2 is SYDVKM.

V usage is TRBV7-2 and J usage is TRBJ2-7; 9 nucleotides agree with TRBD2. Germline V gives CDR1 SGHTA, CDR2 FQGNSA. Losses at the gene ends were 3 bases for V and 5 bases for J; bases not matched to a gene: 5. The CDR3 spans 14 residues. CDR3 residues: CASSFGLAYHEQYF. DNA of the CDR3: TGTGCCAGCAGCTTCGGACTAGCGTATCACGAGCAGTACTTC.

The chain carries TRBV11-3 and TRBJ2-7, with D possibly called TRBD1 or TRBD2 (5 bases each). CDR1 and CDR2 (germline): SGHNT, YENEEA. With 6 bases removed from V and 3 bases from J, the gap between germline ends came to 15 bases. The CDR3 covers 14 residues. The CDR3 nucleotides are TGTGCCAGCAGTCTTCGGGGCAAGAGCTACGAGCAGTACTTC. This codes for CASSLRGKSYEQYF.